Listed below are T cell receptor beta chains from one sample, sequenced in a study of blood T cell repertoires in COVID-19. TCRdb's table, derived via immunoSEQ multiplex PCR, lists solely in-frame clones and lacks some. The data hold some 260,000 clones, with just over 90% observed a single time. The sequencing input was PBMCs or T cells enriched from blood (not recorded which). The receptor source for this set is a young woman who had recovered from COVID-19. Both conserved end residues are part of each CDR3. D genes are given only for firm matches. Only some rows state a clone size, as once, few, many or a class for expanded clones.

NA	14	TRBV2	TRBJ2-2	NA	TGTGCCAGCACCAAGACAAGGAACACCGGGGAGCTGTTTTTT	CASTKTRNTGELFF
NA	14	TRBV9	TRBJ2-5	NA	TGTGCCAGCAGCGTAGCAGACAACCAAGAGACCCAGTACTTC	CASSVADNQETQYF
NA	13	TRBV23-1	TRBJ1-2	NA	TGCGCCAGCAGTCCAAACAGTAACTATGGCTACACCTTC	CASSPNSNYGYTF
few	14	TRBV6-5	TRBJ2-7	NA	TGTGCCAGCAGTCAGGAGGACAGCGCCTACGAGCAGTACTTC	CASSQEDSAYEQYF
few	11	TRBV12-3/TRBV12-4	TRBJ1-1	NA	TGTGCCAGCTGGACAAGGGGGGGAGCTTTCTTT	CASWTRGGAFF
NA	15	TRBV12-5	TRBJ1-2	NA	TGTGCTAGTGCACCCGACTCTCCCGTTGCCGGCGGCTACACCTTC	CASAPDSPVAGGYTF
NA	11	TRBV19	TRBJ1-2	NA	TGTGCCAGTAGTGGAGGGATGGGCTACACCTTC	CASSGGMGYTF
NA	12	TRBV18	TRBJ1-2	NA	TGTGCCAGCTCAACAGCGGACTATGGCTACACCTTC	CASSTADYGYTF
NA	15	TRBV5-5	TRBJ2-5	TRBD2	TGTGCCAGCAGTCCCGGACTAGCGGGAGGGGAGACCCAGTACTTC	CASSPGLAGGETQYF
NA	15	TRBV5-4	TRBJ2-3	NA	TGTGCCAGCAGCTCTCCACTAGGAGGCACAGATACGCAGTATTTT	CASSSPLGGTDTQYF
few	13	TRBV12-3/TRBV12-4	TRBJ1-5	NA	TGTGCCAGCAGTAGATCAGGGGCTCAGCCCCAGCATTTT	CASSRSGAQPQHF
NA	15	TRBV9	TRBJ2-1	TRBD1	TGTGCCAGCAGCGTAGGAGGGGGCCGGGCCAATGAGCAGTTCTTC	CASSVGGGRANEQFF
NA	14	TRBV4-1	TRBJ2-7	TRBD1	TGCGCCAGCAGTCGCGACAGGGTAGTTCACGAGCAGTACTTC	CASSRDRVVHEQYF
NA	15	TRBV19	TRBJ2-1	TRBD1	TGTGCCAGTAGTAAAGCGACAGGGCCGTACAATGAGCAGTTCTTC	CASSKATGPYNEQFF
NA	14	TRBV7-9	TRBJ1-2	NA	TGTGCCAGCAGCTTAGGTTTGGAGGGCTATGGCTACACCTTC	CASSLGLEGYGYTF
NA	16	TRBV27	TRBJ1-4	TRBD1	TGTGCCAGCAGCGAATCTACAGGGGCAACTAATGAAAAACTGTTTTTT	CASSESTGATNEKLFF
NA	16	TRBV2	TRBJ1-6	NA	TGTGCCAGCAGTGGGACAGTCAGCTCCTATAATTCACCCCTCCACTTT	CASSGTVSSYNSPLHF
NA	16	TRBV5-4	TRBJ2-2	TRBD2	TGTGCCAGCAGCTTGGATAGCGGGGCAAACACCGGGGAGCTGTTTTTT	CASSLDSGANTGELFF
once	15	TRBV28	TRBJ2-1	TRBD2	TGTGCCAGCAGTATACTAGCGGGAGGGCCCCATGAGCAGTTCTTC	CASSILAGGPHEQFF
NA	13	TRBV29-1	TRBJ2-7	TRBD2	TGCAGCGTTCCTACTAGCGGGGTCAACGAGCAGTACTTC	CSVPTSGVNEQYF
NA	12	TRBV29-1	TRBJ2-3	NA	TGCAGCGGCGCTAAAGGCGGTTATACGCAGTATTTT	CSGAKGGYTQYF